The 15 T cell receptor beta chains below all came from one sample that was sequenced in a study of Ad26.COV2.S vaccination and SARS-CoV-2 variants. Produced via immunoSEQ multiplex PCR; TCRdb's table is partial and in-frame only. The table has roughly 700,000 clones, approximately 88% seen once; the top ten hold about 1.5%. Indicated treatment: 15 to 20 received Ad26.COV2.S at low or high dose, single or two shots; about 5 received placebo; per-sample allocation not given. The samples were gathered on day 63 after the first injection of vaccine or placebo. Here the sequenced sample was peripheral blood, taken in a trial of Ad26.COV2.S vaccine versus placebo. The receptors here all came from a person between 18 and 59 years old who received the Ad26.COV2.S COVID-19 vaccine or a placebo.

The chain couples TRBV6-5 to TRBJ1-3; D uncertain. The CDR3 has 15 amino acids. V dropped 0 bases and J dropped 2 bases, with 8 bases sitting between them. Germline loops: CDR1 MNHEY, CDR2 SVGAGI. The CDR3 is CASSYSRGTGNTIYF. In nucleotides, the CDR3 is TGTGCCAGCAGTTACTCACGGGGAACTGGAAACACCATATATTTT.

The chain employs TRBV7-9 and TRBJ2-7; no firm D call. Germline assignment: CDR1 SEHNR and CDR2 FQNEAQ (reference sequence). V lost 3 bases to trimming and J lost 4 bases, with 19 bases between them. This CDR3 has 16 residues. The CDR3 nucleotides read TGTGCCAGCAGCTTTAAGAGTATGGGTTATTCGTACGAGCAGTACTTC. It encodes CASSFKSMGYSYEQYF.

In this sample, this clone turned up once. This rearrangement joins TRBV2 to TRBJ2-3; D is unresolved. The V end was cut by 6 bases, the J end by 4 bases, with 17 bases between. The CDR3 is made up of 15 amino acids. Germline V lookup: CDR1 SNHLY, CDR2 FYNNEI. The CDR3 here is CASRSGLNVADTQYF. Written as DNA, the CDR3 is TGTGCCAGCAGGTCCGGGCTAAACGTGGCAGATACGCAGTATTTT. The whole variable domain, remainder taken from reference TRBV2 and TRBJ2-3, is EPEVTQTPSHQVTQMGQEVILRCVPISNHLYFYWYRQILGQKVEFLVSFYNNEISEKSEIFDDQFSVERPDGSNFTLKIRSTKLEDSAMYFCASRSGLNVADTQYFGPGTRLTVL.

A single count supports this clone. This chain uses TRBV7-9 with TRBJ2-7; TRBD2 matches at 7 bases. Germline CDR1 reads SEHNR; CDR2 reads FQNEAQ (reference sequence). The CDR3 loop spans 13 amino acids. Trimming at V came to 4 bases and at J to 6 bases, leaving 6 bases not matched to a gene. CDR3 nucleotides: TGTGCCAGCAGCTATAAGGGAGGGACCGAGCAGTACTTC. This encodes CASSYKGGTEQYF.

This clone occurred many times. For the CDR3, the DNA is TGTGCCTGGACCCATGATCCGGCTAGCGGCTACGAGCAGTACTTC. Protein: CAWTHDPASGYEQYF. The chain combines TRBV30 with TRBJ2-7, with 7 bases aligning to TRBD2. There are 15 residues in the CDR3. V lost 4 bases, J lost 3 bases, and 12 bases stayed unmatched. Germline CDR1 reads GTSNPN; CDR2 reads SVGIG (reference sequence).

The chain uses TRBV4-1 and TRBJ1-1; 12 positions agree with TRBD1. This CDR3 region has 14 residues. The germline V gene has CDR1 MGHRA and CDR2 YSYEKL. The V and J ends lost 3 bases and 4 bases, in that order; junction bases with no gene match: 0. Here the CDR3 DNA reads TGCGCCAGCAGCCAGGGACAGGGGGCCACTGAAGCTTTCTTT. Protein product: CASSQGQGATEAFF.

The V and J genes are TRBV7-6 and TRBJ2-6; D is unresolved. The germline CDR1 and CDR2 sequences are SGHVS and FNYEAQ. The CDR3 totals 14 residues. Trimming took 5 bases from V and 1 from J, leaving 6 bases between them. CDR3 DNA: TGTGCCAGCAGCAACCCTTCTGGGGCCAACGTCCTGACTTTC. Protein sequence: CASSNPSGANVLTF.

This sequence joins TRBV9 and TRBJ2-7, with D possibly TRBD1 on 6 matching bases. This CDR3 has 13 amino acids. V was clipped by 0 bases and J by 6 bases, with 10 bases between them. Germline V gene lookup returns CDR1 SGDLS and CDR2 YYNGEE. The CDR3 bases are TGTGCCAGCAGCGTAGAGGGGGTTAGCGAGCAGTACTTC. Translating gives CASSVEGVSEQYF.

The chain uses TRBV30 and TRBJ2-5; TRBD1 matches 8 bases. The germline V gene encodes CDR1 GTSNPN and CDR2 SVGIG (reference sequence). Trimming at V came to 0 bases and at J to 5 bases, leaving 2 bases not matched to a gene. This CDR3 has 13 residues. The CDR3 DNA reads TGTGCCTGGAGTGTTACAGGGGGGGAGACCCAGTACTTC. It codes for CAWSVTGGETQYF.

This clone has only one observation. The V and J genes are TRBV11-2 and TRBJ2-2; perhaps TRBD2 as D (6 bases). Germline V gives CDR1 SGHAT, CDR2 FQNNGV. This CDR3 has 14 residues. Between the trimmed V and J ends, which lost 5 bases and 6 bases, there was a span of 13 bases. DNA of the CDR3: TGTGCCAGCAGCCTTAAATCGGGGGCCGGGGAGCTGTTTTTT. The encoded protein is CASSLKSGAGELFF.

This chain links TRBV15 with TRBJ2-7, with TRBD1 identical over 9 bases. Trimming took 2 bases from V and 4 from J; bases not matched to a gene: 6. Germline values: CDR1 LNHNV, CDR2 YYDKDF (reference sequence). This CDR3 comprises 15 residues. The CDR3 reads CATSRPPGQGYEQYF. The CDR3 DNA is TGTGCCACCAGCAGACCTCCGGGACAGGGTTACGAGCAGTACTTC.

The rearrangement uses TRBV5-6 and TRBJ2-5; D is perhaps TRBD1 (6 bases). Germline V gene sequence: CDR1 SGHDT, CDR2 YYEEEE. The CDR3 extends over 13 amino acids. The V gene lost 6 bases and the J gene lost 1 base, with 10 bases spanning the gap. The CDR3 sequence is CASKDSLQETQYF. The CDR3 coding sequence is TGTGCCAGCAAGGACAGCCTCCAAGAGACCCAGTACTTC.

The V and J genes are TRBV27 and TRBJ2-7; D might be TRBD1 (6 bases). The CDR3 sequence is 15 residues long. Trimming stripped 5 bases from V and 3 bases from J, with 17 bases between. Germline loops: CDR1 MNHEY, CDR2 SMNVEV (reference sequence). CDR3 loop: CASSQPLQGFYEQYF. CDR3 nucleotide sequence: TGTGCCAGCAGTCAGCCTCTTCAGGGGTTCTACGAGCAGTACTTC.

In this sample, this clone turned up many times. The V call is TRBV14, the J call TRBJ2-7, with 7 bases that match TRBD1. This CDR3 has 15 residues. After removal of 3 bases from V and 2 bases from J, the junction contained 7 bases not matched to a gene. Germline loops: CDR1 SGHDN, CDR2 FVKESK. CDR3 DNA sequence: TGTGCCAGCAGCCATGCGACCGGGACAGCCTACGAGCAGTACTTC. It is translated as CASSHATGTAYEQYF.

The V and J genes are TRBV5-6 and TRBJ1-3, with D maybe TRBD1 (6 bases). This CDR3 comprises 16 residues. Trimming pared 3 bases from V and 0 bases from J, leaving 13 bases between. Germline assignment: CDR1 SGHDT and CDR2 YYEEEE. CDR3 sequence: CASSYPGTLSGNTIYF. CDR3 nucleotides: TGTGCCAGCAGCTACCCCGGGACACTCTCTGGAAACACCATATATTTT. The full variable domain, its missing parts supplied by reference TRBV5-6 and TRBJ1-3, is DAGVTQSPTHLIKTRGQQVTLRCSPKSGHDTVSWYQQALGQGPQFIFQYYEEEERQRGNFPDRFSGHQFPNYSSELNVNALLLGDSALYLCASSYPGTLSGNTIYFGEGSWLTVV.